Detailed here is one TCR beta chain. Its antigen remains unidentified. V gave up 4 bases and J gave up 7 bases; unmatched junction bases: 8. The CDR3 covers 15 residues. Scientists amplified the TCR beta CDR3 regions from RNA transcripts. The workflow started with a first-round RT-PCR run with HTBI primers and then moved on to a second-round multiplex PCR. MiXCR, run by TCRdb on the multiplex PCR reads, gives a single entry per CDR3 protein. This table has around 520,000 distinct CDR3 sequences, approximately 35% appearing once. The data were taken from a study of Graves' ophthalmopathy and Graves' hyperthyroidism. In the study overall: Over 18 months of follow-up, stable hyperthyroidism required that no ophthalmopathy appear. General study results and limits: Ophthalmopathy progression prediction by the model yielded a sensitivity of about 71% and a specificity of 72% to 75%. Also, most clonotypes expanded in the thyroid above 0.001 frequency appeared in blood.

Certain patients, namely those with other autoimmune diseases, uncontrolled infections, pregnancy or lactation, were excluded. The specimen was peripheral blood or thyroid tissue (not recorded which). This TCR came from an adult man with Graves' hyperthyroidism. The chain carries TRBV12-3 or TRBV12-4 and TRBJ2-2; 8 bases line up with TRBD2. The DNA for the CDR3 is TGTGCCAGCAGTTCGGCGCGGGGGGTCGGCGGGGAGCTGTTTTTT. As protein: CASSSARGVGGELFF.